These T cell receptor beta chains were read from a single sample in a study of OX40 agonist ivuxolimab in advanced cancers. Here immunoSEQ multiplex PCR was the method, and the copy in TCRdb shows in-frame clones only, minus some. The data contain fewer than 85,000 clones, roughly 73% of them singletons. The sample in question was CD4+ or CD8+ T cells sorted from blood, obtained in a trial of the OX40 agonist ivuxolimab. All receptors come from an adult with an advanced solid tumor such as melanoma, head and neck, liver or kidney cancer. Both conserved end residues are part of each CDR3. The D gene is left open where the match is weak. A row's size may be missing; if present it is once, few, many or a size class.

V	size	J	D	CDR3	DNA
TRBV30	NA	TRBJ2-2	NA	CAWTKSYTGELFF	TGTGCCTGGACGAAGTCTTACACCGGGGAGCTGTTTTTT
TRBV2	NA	TRBJ2-5	NA	CASGTFAEQYF	TGTGCCAGCGGGACTTTCGCTGAGCAGTACTTC
TRBV9	NA	TRBJ2-3	NA	CASSVGDRTDTQYF	TGTGCCAGCAGCGTAGGTGACCGCACAGATACGCAGTATTTT
TRBV19	NA	TRBJ1-2	NA	CASSIAGAGGYTF	TGTGCCAGTAGTATCGCAGGGGCCGGGGGCTACACCTTC
TRBV6-6	NA	TRBJ1-3	NA	CASSDDKSGNTIYF	TGTGCCAGCAGTGACGACAAGTCTGGAAACACCATATATTTT
TRBV19	few	TRBJ1-5	NA	CASRTGMSQPQHF	TGTGCCAGTAGAACAGGGATGTCTCAGCCCCAGCATTTT
TRBV5-8	few	TRBJ1-3	NA	CASSLTYDSGNTIYF	TGTGCCAGCAGCCTGACCTACGACTCTGGAAACACCATATATTTT
TRBV2	NA	TRBJ1-2	NA	CASSVKDLYGYTF	TGTGCCAGCAGTGTAAAGGACCTCTATGGCTACACCTTC
TRBV27	NA	TRBJ2-1	NA	CASSLDSQEQFF	TGTGCCAGCAGTTTAGATAGTCAGGAGCAGTTCTTC
TRBV9	NA	TRBJ2-1	NA	CASSARGESNEQFF	TGTGCCAGCAGCGCCCGAGGAGAATCGAATGAGCAGTTCTTC
TRBV9	once	TRBJ2-3	TRBD2	CASSGGTSGRTTDTQYF	TGTGCCAGCAGCGGAGGGACTAGCGGGAGGACGACAGATACGCAGTATTTT
TRBV7-2	NA	TRBJ2-7	TRBD1	CASSRRTGTGYHEQYF	TGTGCCAGCAGCCGTCGTACCGGGACAGGGTACCACGAGCAGTACTTC
TRBV2	NA	TRBJ2-2	NA	CASRQDSNTGELFF	TGTGCCAGCAGACAGGACTCGAACACCGGGGAGCTGTTTTTT
TRBV30	few	TRBJ1-6	TRBD1	CAWSVLDRGNSPLHF	TGTGCCTGGAGTGTTTTGGACAGGGGAAATTCACCCCTCCACTTT